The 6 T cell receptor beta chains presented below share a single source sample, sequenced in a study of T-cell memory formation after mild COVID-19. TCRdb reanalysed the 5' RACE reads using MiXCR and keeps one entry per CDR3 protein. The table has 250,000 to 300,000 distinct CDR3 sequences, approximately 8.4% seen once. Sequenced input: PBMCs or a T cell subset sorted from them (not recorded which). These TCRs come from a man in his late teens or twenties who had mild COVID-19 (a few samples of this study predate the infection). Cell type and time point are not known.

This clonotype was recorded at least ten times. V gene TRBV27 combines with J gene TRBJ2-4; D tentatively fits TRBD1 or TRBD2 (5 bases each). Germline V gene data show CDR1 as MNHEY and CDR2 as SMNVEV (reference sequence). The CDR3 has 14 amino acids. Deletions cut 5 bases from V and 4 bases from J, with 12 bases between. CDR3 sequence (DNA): TGTGCCAGCAGTAGAGGGACGGGGAAAAACATTCAGTACTTC. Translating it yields CASSRGTGKNIQYF.

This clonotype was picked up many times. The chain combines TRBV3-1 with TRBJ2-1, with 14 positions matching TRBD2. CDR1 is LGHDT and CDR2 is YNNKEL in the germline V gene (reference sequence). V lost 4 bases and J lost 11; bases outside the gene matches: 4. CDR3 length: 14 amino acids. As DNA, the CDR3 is TGTGCCAGCAGCCTCGGGACTAGCGGGAGTAAGCAGTTCTTC. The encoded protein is CASSLGTSGSKQFF.

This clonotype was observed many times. In DNA form, the CDR3 reads TGTGCCAGCAGCAGGGGAAGGGTCTCTGGAAACACCATATATTTT. The encoded protein is CASSRGRVSGNTIYF. This chain links TRBV7-6 with TRBJ1-3, with TRBD1 as a possible D gene (5 bases). This CDR3 is built from 15 residues. V lost 5 bases to trimming and J lost 0 bases, with 11 bases between them. Germline CDR1 and CDR2: SGHVS and FNYEAQ.

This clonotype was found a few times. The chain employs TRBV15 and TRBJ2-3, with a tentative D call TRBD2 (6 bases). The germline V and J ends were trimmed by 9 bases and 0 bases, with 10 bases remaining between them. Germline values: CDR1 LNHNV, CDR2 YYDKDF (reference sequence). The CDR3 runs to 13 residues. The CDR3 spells CATEAGSTDTQYF. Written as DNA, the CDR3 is TGTGCCACGGAGGCGGGAAGCACAGATACGCAGTATTTT.

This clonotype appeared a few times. The CDR3 loop reads CSVEDPDGSSYEQYF. CDR3 nucleotides: TGCAGCGTTGAAGACCCTGACGGCAGCTCCTACGAGCAGTACTTC. The chain uses TRBV29-1 and TRBJ2-7; the D is unclear. The CDR3 length is 15 residues. Germline loops: CDR1 SQVTM, CDR2 ANQGSEA. The V gene lost 0 bases and the J gene lost 0 bases, with 12 bases spanning the gap.

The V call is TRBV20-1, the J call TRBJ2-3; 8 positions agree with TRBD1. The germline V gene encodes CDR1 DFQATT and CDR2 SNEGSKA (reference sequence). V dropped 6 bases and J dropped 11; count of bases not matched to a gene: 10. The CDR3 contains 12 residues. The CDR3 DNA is TGCAGTGCGGTACAGGGGGTGTTGGGGCAGTATTTT. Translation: CSAVQGVLGQYF.